Listed below are T cell receptor beta chains from one sample, sequenced in a study of OX40 agonist ivuxolimab in advanced cancers. Only in-frame clones appear in the TCRdb table, and some are missing; sequencing was by immunoSEQ multiplex PCR. The table has roughly 80,000 clones, 65% to 85% seen once. Sequencing was performed on CD4+ or CD8+ T cells sorted from blood, taken in a trial of the OX40 agonist ivuxolimab. Receptors were obtained from an adult with an advanced solid tumor such as melanoma, head and neck, liver or kidney cancer. The CDR3 runs from the conserved cysteine through the conserved F or W. D genes are given only for firm matches. Rows give clone size only sometimes, using once, few, many, or a class for an expanded clone.

-	TRBD2	TRBV6-4	TRBJ2-5	CASSDSTASGDQETQYF	TGTGCCAGCAGTGACTCGACGGCTAGCGGAGACCAAGAGACCCAGTACTTC
once	TRBD2	TRBV6-1	TRBJ2-3	CASSVLESGGLENTQYF	TGTGCCAGCAGTGTTTTAGAGAGCGGGGGGCTCGAGAATACGCAGTATTTT
-	-	TRBV21-1	TRBJ1-2	CASSKVWGQVRYGYTF	TGTGCCAGCAGCAAAGTTTGGGGACAGGTGCGGTATGGCTACACCTTC
once	-	TRBV27	TRBJ1-5	CASSVTGYTPSNQPQHF	TGTGCCAGCAGTGTAACAGGATACACCCCTAGCAATCAGCCCCAGCATTTT
once	TRBD2	TRBV4-3	TRBJ2-2	CASSQGTSGRRSTGELFF	TGCGCCAGCAGCCAAGGGACTAGCGGGAGACGGAGCACCGGGGAGCTGTTTTTT
few	TRBD1	TRBV11-3	TRBJ2-3	CASSTSTGNTDTQYF	TGTGCCAGCAGCACCTCGACAGGGAACACAGATACGCAGTATTTT
-	-	TRBV30	TRBJ2-7	CAWEPGAGYEQYF	TGTGCCTGGGAACCGGGTGCCGGCTACGAGCAGTACTTC
-	TRBD1	TRBV7-9	TRBJ1-5	CASSLQGTGGNQPQHF	TGTGCCAGCAGCCTTCAGGGAACAGGGGGCAATCAGCCCCAGCATTTT
-	-	TRBV15	TRBJ2-7	CATSRLGGVDYEQYF	TGTGCCACCAGCAGATTAGGGGGGGTCGACTACGAGCAGTACTTC
-	-	TRBV7-8	TRBJ2-5	CASSPRMLGGPVKTQYF	TGTGCCAGCAGCCCAAGAATGCTTGGGGGGCCGGTTAAGACCCAGTACTTC
-	TRBD1	TRBV5-8	TRBJ2-6	CASSRRDRGLSGANVLTF	TGTGCCAGCAGCCGTCGGGACAGGGGCCTCTCTGGGGCCAACGTCCTGACTTTC
-	-	TRBV5-1	TRBJ1-3	CASSLEETTGNTIYF	TGCGCCAGCAGCTTAGAAGAGACAACTGGAAACACCATATATTTT
-	TRBD1	TRBV6-5	TRBJ2-7	CASRLDRGHYEQYF	TGTGCCAGCAGACTAGACAGGGGCCATTACGAGCAGTACTTC
-	TRBD1	TRBV6-1	TRBJ1-1	CASSQTGQGNTEAFF	TGTGCCAGCAGTCAGACGGGACAGGGGAACACTGAAGCTTTCTTT
-	TRBD2	TRBV7-9	TRBJ2-5	CASSSPSGALTVDF	TGTGCCAGCAGCTCACCTAGCGGGGCCTTAACGGTGGACTTC
-	-	TRBV18	TRBJ2-7	CASSPSAGPYEQYF	TGTGCCAGCTCACCTTCGGCCGGACCCTACGAGCAGTACTTC
-	TRBD2	TRBV5-1	TRBJ2-3	CASSLSGVTDTQYF	TGCGCCAGCAGCCTTAGCGGGGTGACAGATACGCAGTATTTT